The T cell receptor (beta chain) under discussion was sequenced for a study of T cell repertoires in cytomegalovirus infection. This CDR3 is 12 amino acids long. V lost 6 bases, J lost 7 bases, and 11 bases lay in between. This clonotype was detected a few times. Antigen unknown. MiXCR was run by TCRdb on the reads, yielding one entry per CDR3 protein. The sample lists about 310,000 distinct CDR3 sequences; more than 20% were seen once. This chain joins TRBV12-3 or TRBV12-4 and TRBJ2-3; D is perhaps TRBD1 (6 bases). The material sequenced was cultured PBMCs, taken from culture after CMV antigen stimulation. The receptor was isolated from a human donor in good health (CMV status not recorded). Some clones in this sample may be carry-over from other donors' samples. CDR3: CASSSGENTQYF. The CDR3 DNA is TGTGCCAGCAGCTCAGGGGAAAATACGCAGTATTTT.